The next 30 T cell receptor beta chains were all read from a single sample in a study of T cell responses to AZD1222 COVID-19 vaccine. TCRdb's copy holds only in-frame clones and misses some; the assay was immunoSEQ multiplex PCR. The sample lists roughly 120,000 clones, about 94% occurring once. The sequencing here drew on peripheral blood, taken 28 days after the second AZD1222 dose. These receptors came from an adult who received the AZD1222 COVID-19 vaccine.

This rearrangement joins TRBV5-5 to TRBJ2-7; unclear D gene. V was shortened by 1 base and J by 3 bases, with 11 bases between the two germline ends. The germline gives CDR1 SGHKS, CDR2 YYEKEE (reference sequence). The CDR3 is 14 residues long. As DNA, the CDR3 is TGTGCCAGCAGCTTGCATGCGCTACTCTACGAGCAGTACTTC. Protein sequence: CASSLHALLYEQYF.

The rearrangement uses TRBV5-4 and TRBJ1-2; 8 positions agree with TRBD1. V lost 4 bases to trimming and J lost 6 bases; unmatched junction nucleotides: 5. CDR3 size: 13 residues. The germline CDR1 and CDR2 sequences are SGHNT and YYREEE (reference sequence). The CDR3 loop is CASSQTGEDGYTF. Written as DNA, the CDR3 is TGTGCCAGCAGCCAGACAGGGGAGGATGGCTACACCTTC.

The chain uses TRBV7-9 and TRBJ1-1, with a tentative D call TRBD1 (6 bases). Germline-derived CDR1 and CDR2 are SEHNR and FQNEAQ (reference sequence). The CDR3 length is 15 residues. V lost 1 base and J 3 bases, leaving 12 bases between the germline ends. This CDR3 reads CASSLGGALDTEAFF. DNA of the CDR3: TGTGCCAGCAGCTTAGGGGGGGCTTTGGACACTGAAGCTTTCTTT.

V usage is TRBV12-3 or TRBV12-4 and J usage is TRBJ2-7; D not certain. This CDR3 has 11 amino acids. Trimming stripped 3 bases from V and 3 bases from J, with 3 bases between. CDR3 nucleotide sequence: TGTGCCAGCAGTTTCGGCTACGAGCAGTACTTC. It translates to CASSFGYEQYF.

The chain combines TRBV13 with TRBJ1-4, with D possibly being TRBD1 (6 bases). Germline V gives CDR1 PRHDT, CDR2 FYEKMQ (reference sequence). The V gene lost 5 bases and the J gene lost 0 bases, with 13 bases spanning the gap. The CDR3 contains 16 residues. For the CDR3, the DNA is TGTGCCAGCAGCCGCTTCAGGGGCACAACTAATGAAAAACTGTTTTTT. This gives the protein CASSRFRGTTNEKLFF. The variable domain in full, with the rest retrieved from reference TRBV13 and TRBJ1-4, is AAGVIQSPRHLIKEKRETATLKCYPIPRHDTVYWYQQGPGQDPQFLISFYEKMQSDKGSIPDRFSAQQFSDYHSELNMSSLELGDSALYFCASSRFRGTTNEKLFFGSGTQLSVL.

The CDR3 DNA reads TGTGCCAGCAGTTCGGCGGGACTGAGCTCTGGAAACACCATATATTTT. Translating gives CASSSAGLSSGNTIYF. The chain is built from TRBV27 and TRBJ1-3, with D possibly matching TRBD1 (5 bases). V lost 4 bases and J 0 bases, leaving 13 bases between the germline ends. The CDR3 length is 16 residues. Germline-derived CDR1 and CDR2 are MNHEY and SMNVEV (reference sequence).

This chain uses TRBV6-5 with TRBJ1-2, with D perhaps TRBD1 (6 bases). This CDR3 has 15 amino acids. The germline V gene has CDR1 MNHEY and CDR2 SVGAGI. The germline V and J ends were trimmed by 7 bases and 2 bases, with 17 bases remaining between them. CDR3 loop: CASTPWGDNNYGYTF. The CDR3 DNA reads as TGTGCCAGCACCCCCTGGGGGGACAACAACTATGGCTACACCTTC.

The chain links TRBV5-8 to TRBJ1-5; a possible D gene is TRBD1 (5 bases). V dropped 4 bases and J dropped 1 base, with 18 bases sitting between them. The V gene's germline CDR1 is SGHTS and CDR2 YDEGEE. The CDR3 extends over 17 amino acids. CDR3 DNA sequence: TGTGCCAGCAGCCCTTGGGGGAGGGACTCCAGCAATCAGCCCCAGCATTTT. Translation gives CASSPWGRDSSNQPQHF.

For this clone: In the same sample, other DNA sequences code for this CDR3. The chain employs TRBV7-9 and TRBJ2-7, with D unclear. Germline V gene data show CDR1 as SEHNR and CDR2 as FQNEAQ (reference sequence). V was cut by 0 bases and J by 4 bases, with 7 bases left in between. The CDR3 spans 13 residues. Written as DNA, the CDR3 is TGTGCCAGCAGCTTAGCGGGCGGTTACGAGCAGTACTTC. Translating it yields CASSLAGGYEQYF.

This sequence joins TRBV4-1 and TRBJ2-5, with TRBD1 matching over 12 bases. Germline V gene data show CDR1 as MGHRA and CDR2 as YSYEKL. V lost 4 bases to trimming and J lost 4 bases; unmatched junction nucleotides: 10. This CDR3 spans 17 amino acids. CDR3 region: CASSRGQGAMVGETQYF. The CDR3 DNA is TGCGCCAGCAGCCGGGGACAGGGGGCGATGGTCGGAGAGACCCAGTACTTC.

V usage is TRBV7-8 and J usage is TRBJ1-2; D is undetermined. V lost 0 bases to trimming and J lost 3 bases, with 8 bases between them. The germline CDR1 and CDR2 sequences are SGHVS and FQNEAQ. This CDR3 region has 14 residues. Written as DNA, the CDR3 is TGTGCCAGCAGCTTAGCGTCCCAGCACTATGGCTACACCTTC. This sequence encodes CASSLASQHYGYTF.

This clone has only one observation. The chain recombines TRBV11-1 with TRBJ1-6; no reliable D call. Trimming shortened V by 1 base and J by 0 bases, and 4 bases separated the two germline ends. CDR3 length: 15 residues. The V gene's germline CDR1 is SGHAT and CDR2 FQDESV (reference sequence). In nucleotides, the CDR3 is TGTGCCAGCAGCTTAGAGCTCTCCTATAATTCACCCCTCCACTTT. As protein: CASSLELSYNSPLHF.

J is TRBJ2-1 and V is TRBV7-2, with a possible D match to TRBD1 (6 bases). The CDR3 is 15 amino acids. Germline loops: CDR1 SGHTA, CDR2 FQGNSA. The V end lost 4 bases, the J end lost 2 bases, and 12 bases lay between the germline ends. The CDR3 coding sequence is TGTGCCAGCAGCTCTAACAGGGTTGCCTACAATGAGCAGTTCTTC. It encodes CASSSNRVAYNEQFF.

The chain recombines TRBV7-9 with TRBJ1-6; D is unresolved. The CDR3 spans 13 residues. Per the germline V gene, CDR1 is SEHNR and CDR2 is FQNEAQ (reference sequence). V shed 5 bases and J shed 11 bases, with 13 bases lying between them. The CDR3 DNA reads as TGTGCCAGCAGCGCAAAGGCGGAGACACCCCTCCACTTT. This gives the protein CASSAKAETPLHF.

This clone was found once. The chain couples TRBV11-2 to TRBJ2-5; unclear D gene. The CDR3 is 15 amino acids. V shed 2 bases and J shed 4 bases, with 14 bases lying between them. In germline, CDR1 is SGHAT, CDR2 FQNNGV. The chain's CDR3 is CASSLNGRVRETQYF. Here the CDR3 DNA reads TGTGCCAGCAGCTTAAACGGACGGGTGAGAGAGACCCAGTACTTC.

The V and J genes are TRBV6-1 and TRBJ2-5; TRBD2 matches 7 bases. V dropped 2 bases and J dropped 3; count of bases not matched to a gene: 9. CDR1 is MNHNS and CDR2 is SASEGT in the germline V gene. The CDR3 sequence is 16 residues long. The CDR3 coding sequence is TGTGCCAGCAGTGAAAGGGGCGGGAGTAGGGAAGAGACCCAGTACTTC. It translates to CASSERGGSREETQYF.

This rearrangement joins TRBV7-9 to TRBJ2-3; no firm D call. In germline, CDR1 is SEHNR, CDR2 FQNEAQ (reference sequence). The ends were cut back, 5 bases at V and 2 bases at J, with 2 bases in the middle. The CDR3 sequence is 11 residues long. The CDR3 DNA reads TGTGCCAGCAGCACCACAGATACGCAGTATTTT. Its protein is CASSTTDTQYF. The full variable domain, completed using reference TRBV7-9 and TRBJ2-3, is DTGVSQNPRHKITKRGQNVTFRCDPISEHNRLYWYRQTLGQGPEFLTYFQNEAQLEKSRLLSDRFSAERPKGSFSTLEIQRTEQGDSAMYLCASSTTDTQYFGPGTRLTVL.

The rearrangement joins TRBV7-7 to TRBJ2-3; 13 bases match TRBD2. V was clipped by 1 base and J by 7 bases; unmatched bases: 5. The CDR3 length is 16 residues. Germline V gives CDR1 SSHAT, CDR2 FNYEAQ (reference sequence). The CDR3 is CASSLDGTSGAHTQYF. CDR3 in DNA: TGTGCCAGCAGCTTAGATGGGACTAGCGGGGCGCATACGCAGTATTTT.

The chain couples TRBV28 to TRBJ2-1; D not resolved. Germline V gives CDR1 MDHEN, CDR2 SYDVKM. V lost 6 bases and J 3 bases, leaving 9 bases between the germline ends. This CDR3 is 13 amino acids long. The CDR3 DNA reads TGTGCCAGCAGCCCCGGGTACTACAATGAGCAGTTCTTC. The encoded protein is CASSPGYYNEQFF.

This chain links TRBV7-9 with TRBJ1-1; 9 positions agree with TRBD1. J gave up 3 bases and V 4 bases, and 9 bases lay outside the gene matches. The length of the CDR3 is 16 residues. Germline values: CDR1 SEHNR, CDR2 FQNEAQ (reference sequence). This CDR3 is CASSSRDRATDTEAFF. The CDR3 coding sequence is TGTGCCAGCAGCTCGAGGGACAGGGCAACGGACACTGAAGCTTTCTTT.

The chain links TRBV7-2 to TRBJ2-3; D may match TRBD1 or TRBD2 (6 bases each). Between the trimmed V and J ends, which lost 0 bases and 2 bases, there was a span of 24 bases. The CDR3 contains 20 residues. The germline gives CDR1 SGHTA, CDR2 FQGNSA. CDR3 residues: CASSLAPGQAGSGNTDTQYF. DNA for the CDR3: TGTGCCAGCAGCTTAGCTCCGGGACAAGCAGGTAGCGGAAACACAGATACGCAGTATTTT.

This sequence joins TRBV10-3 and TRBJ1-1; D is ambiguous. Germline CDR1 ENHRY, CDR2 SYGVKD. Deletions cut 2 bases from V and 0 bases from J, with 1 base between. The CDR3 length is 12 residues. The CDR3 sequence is CAISELNTEAFF. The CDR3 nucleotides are TGTGCCATCAGTGAGCTGAACACTGAAGCTTTCTTT.

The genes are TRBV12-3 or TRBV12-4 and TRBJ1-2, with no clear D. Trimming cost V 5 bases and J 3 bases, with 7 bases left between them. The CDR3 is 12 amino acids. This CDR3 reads CASSGGDYGYTF. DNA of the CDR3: TGTGCCAGCAGTGGCGGTGACTATGGCTACACCTTC.

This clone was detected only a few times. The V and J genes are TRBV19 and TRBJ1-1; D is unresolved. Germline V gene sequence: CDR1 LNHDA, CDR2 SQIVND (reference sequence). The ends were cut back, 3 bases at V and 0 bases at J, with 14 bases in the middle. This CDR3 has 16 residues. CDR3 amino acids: CASSIPARKVNTEAFF. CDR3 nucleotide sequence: TGTGCCAGTAGTATTCCCGCACGAAAAGTGAACACTGAAGCTTTCTTT. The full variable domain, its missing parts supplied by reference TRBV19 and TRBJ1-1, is DGGITQSPKYLFRKEGQNVTLSCEQNLNHDAMYWYRQDPGQGLRLIYYSQIVNDFQKGDIAEGYSVSREKKESFPLTVTSAQKNPTAFYLCASSIPARKVNTEAFFGQGTRLTVV.

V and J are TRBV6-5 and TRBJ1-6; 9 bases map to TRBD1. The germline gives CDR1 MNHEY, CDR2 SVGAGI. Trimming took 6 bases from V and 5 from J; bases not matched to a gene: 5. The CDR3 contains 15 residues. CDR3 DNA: TGTGCCAGCAGCCGCCGGGACAGGGATAATTCACCCCTCCACTTT. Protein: CASSRRDRDNSPLHF.

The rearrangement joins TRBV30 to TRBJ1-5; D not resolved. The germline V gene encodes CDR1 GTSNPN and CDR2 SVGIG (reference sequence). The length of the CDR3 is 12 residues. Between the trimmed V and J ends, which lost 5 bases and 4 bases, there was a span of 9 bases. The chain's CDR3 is CAWPSRNQPQHF. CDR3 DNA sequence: TGTGCCTGGCCCTCCCGAAATCAGCCCCAGCATTTT.

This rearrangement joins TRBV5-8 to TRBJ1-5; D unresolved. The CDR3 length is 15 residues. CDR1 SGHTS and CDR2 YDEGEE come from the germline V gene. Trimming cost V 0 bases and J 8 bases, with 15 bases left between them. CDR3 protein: CASSLEWAYQKPQHF. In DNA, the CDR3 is TGTGCCAGCAGCTTGGAGTGGGCCTATCAAAAGCCCCAGCATTTT.

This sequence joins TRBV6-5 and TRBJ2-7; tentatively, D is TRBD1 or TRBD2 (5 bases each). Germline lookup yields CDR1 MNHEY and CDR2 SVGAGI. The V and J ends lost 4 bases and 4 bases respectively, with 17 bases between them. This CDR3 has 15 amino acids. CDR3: CASSSGWDAAYEQYF. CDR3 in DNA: TGTGCCAGCAGTTCGGGTTGGGACGCGGCTTACGAGCAGTACTTC.

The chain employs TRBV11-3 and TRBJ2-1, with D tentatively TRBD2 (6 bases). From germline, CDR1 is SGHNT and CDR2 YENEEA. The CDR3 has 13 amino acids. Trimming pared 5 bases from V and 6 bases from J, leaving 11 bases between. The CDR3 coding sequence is TGTGCCAGCAGCGTCTCTAGCGTCAATGAGCAGTTCTTC. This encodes CASSVSSVNEQFF.

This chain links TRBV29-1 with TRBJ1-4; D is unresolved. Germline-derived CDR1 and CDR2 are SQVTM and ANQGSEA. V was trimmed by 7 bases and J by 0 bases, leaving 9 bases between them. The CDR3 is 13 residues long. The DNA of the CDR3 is TGCAGCGCCACAGACGCAACTAATGAAAAACTGTTTTTT. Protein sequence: CSATDATNEKLFF.